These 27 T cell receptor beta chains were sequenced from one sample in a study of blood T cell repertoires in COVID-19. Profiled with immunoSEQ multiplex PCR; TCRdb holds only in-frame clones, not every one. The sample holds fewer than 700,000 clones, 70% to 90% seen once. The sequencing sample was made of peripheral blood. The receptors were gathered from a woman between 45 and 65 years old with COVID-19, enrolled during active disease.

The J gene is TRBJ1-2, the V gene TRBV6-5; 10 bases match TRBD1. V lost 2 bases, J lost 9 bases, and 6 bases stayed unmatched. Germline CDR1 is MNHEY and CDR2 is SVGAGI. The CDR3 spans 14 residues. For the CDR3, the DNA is TGTGCCAGCAGTTACATTACGGGACAGGGGAGCTACACCTTC. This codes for CASSYITGQGSYTF.

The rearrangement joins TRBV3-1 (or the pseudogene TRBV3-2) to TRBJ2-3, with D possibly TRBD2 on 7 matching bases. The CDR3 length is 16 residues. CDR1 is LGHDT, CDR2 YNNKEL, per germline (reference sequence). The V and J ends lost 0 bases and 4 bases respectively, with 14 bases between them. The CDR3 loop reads CASSQELGGGADTQYF. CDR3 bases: TGTGCCAGCAGCCAAGAGCTCGGCGGGGGCGCAGATACGCAGTATTTT.

Here the CDR3 reads CASSSLRDRNGEKLFF. CDR3 coding DNA: TGTGCCAGCAGTTCACTCCGAGACAGGAACGGTGAAAAACTGTTTTTT. V and J are TRBV27 and TRBJ1-4; TRBD1 might be the D (6 bases). CDR3 length: 16 residues. Germline loops: CDR1 MNHEY, CDR2 SMNVEV (reference sequence). The V end lost 4 bases, the J end lost 7 bases, and 19 bases lay between the germline ends.

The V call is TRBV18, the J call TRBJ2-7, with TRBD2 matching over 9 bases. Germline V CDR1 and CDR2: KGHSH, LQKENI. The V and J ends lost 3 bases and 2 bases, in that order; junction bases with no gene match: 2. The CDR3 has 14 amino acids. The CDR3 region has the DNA TGTGCCAGCTCACCTGCTAGCGGGGCCTACGAGCAGTACTTC. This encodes CASSPASGAYEQYF.

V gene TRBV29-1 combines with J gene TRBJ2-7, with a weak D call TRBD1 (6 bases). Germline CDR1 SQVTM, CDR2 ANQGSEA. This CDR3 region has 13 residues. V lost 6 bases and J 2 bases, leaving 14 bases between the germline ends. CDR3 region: CSVRRDTPYEQYF. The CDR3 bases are TGCAGCGTCAGACGGGACACCCCCTACGAGCAGTACTTC.

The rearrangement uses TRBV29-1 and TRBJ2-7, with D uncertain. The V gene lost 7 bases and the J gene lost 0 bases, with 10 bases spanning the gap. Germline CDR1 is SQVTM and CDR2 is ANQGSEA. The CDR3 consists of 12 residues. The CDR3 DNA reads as TGCAGCGCTGGTACAACCTCCTACGAGCAGTACTTC. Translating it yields CSAGTTSYEQYF.

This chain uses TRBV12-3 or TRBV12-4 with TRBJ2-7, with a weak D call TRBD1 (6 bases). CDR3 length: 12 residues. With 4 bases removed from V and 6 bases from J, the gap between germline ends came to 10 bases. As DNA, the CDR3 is TGTGCCAGCAGTTCGGACAGTCGCGAGCAGTACTTC. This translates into CASSSDSREQYF.

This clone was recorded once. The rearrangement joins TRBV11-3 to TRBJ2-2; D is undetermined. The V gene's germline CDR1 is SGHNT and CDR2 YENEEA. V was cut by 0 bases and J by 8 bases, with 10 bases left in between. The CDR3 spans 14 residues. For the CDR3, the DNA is TGTGCCAGCAGCTTAGATCCTGGCAGGGGGGAGCTGTTTTTT. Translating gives CASSLDPGRGELFF.

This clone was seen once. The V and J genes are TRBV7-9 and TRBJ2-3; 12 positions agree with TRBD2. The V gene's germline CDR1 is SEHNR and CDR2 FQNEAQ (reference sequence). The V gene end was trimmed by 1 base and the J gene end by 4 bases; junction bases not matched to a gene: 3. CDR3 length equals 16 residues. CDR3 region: CASSLVLAGGPDTQYF. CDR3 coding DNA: TGTGCCAGCAGCTTAGTCCTAGCGGGGGGGCCAGATACGCAGTATTTT.

The CDR3 sequence is CASSPWTSGNIQYF. CDR3 sequence (DNA): TGTGCCAGCAGCCCATGGACTAGCGGAAACATTCAGTACTTC. The chain joins TRBV5-6 to TRBJ2-4; 10 bases line up with TRBD2. Germline V gene lookup returns CDR1 SGHDT and CDR2 YYEEEE. The V gene end was trimmed by 4 bases and the J gene end by 6 bases; junction bases not matched to a gene: 4. The CDR3 loop spans 14 amino acids.

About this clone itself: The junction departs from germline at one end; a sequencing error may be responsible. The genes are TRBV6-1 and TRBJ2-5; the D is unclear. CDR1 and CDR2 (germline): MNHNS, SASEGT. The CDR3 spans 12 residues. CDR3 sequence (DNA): TGTGCCAGCAGCGAAGTCGGGGAGACCCAGTACTTC. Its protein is CASSEVGETQYF.

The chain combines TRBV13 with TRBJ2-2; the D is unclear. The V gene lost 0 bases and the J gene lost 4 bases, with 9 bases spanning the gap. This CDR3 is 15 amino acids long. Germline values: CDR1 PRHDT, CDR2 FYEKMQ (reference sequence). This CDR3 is CASSLGPPGTGELFF. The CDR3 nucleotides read TGTGCCAGCAGCTTAGGCCCCCCGGGCACCGGGGAGCTGTTTTTT.

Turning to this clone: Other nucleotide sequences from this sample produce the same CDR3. In nucleotides, the CDR3 is TGTGCCAGCAGCTTATCCGGGGGTAGCTCCTACAATGAGCAGTTCTTC. As protein: CASSLSGGSSYNEQFF. The chain recombines TRBV7-3 with TRBJ2-1; tentatively, D is TRBD2 (6 bases). The V end was cut by 2 bases, the J end by 0 bases, with 11 bases between. The CDR3 length is 16 residues. Germline V gene sequence: CDR1 SGHTA, CDR2 FQGTGA.

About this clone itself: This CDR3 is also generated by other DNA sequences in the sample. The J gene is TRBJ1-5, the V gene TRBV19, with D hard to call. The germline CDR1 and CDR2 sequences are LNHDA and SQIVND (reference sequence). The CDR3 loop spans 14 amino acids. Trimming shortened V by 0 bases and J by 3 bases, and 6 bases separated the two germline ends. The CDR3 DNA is TGTGCCAGTAGTATAGATCTCTCCAATCAGCCCCAGCATTTT. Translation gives CASSIDLSNQPQHF.

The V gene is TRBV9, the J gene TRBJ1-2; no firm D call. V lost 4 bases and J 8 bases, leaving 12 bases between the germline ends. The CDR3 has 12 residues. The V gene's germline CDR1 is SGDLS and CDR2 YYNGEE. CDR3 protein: CASSSRPGGYTF. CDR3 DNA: TGTGCCAGCAGCTCACGGCCGGGAGGCTACACCTTC.

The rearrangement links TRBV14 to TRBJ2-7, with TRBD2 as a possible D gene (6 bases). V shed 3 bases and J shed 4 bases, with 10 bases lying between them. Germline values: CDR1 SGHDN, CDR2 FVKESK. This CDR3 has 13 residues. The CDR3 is CASSQGGGYEQYF. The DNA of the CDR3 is TGTGCCAGCAGCCAGGGCGGAGGGTACGAGCAGTACTTC.

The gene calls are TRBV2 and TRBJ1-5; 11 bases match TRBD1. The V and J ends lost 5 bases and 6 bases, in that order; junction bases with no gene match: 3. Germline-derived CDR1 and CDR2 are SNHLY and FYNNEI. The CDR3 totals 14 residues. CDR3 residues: CASSRGTGGQPQHF. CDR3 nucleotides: TGTGCCAGCAGTAGGGGGACAGGGGGTCAGCCCCAGCATTTT.

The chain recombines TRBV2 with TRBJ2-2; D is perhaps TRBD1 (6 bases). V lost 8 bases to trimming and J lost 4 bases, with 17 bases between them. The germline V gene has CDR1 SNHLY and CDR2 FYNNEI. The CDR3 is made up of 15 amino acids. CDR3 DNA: TGTGCCAGCGGGTCAGGGGTAGTGGGCACCGGGGAGCTGTTTTTT. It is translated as CASGSGVVGTGELFF.

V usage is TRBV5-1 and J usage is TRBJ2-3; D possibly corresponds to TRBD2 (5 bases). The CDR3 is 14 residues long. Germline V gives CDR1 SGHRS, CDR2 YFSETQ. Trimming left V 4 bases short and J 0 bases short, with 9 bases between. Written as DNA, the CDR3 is TGCGCCAGCAGCCCGGAGGCAAGCACAGATACGCAGTATTTT. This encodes CASSPEASTDTQYF. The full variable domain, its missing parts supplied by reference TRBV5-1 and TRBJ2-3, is KAGVTQTPRYLIKTRGQQVTLSCSPISGHRSVSWYQQTPGQGLQFLFEYFSETQRNKGNFPGRFSGRQFSNSRSEMNVSTLELGDSALYLCASSPEASTDTQYFGPGTRLTVL.

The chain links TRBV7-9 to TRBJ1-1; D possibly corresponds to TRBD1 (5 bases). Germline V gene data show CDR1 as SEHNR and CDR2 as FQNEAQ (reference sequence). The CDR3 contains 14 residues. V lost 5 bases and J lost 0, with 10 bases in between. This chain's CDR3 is CASSTTVLNTEAFF. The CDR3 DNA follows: TGTGCCAGCAGCACGACAGTGTTGAACACTGAAGCTTTCTTT.

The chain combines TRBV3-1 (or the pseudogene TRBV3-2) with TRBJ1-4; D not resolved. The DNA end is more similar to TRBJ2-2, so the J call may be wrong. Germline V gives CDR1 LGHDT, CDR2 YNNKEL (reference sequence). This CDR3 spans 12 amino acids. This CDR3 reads CASSQDVTELFF. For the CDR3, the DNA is TGTGCCAGCAGCCAAGACGTGACGGAGCTGTTTTTT.

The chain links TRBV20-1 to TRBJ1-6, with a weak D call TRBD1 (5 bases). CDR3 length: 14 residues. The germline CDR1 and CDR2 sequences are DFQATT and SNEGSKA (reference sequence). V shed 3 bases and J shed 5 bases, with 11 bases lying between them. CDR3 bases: TGCAGTGCTAGTAGACAGCTAGATAATTCACCCCTCCACTTT. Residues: CSASRQLDNSPLHF.

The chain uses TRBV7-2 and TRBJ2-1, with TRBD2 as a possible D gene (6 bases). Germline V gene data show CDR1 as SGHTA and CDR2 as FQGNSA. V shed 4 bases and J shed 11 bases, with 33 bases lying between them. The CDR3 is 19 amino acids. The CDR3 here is CASSSKLSRDSPHGYKQFF. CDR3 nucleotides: TGTGCCAGCAGCTCCAAACTAAGCCGGGACTCCCCGCATGGGTATAAGCAGTTCTTC.

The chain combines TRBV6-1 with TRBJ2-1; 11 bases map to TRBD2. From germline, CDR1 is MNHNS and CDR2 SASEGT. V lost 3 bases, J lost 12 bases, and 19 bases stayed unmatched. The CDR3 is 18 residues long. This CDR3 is CASSEPGFSSGGPLGQFF. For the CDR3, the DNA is TGTGCCAGCAGTGAGCCTGGGTTTTCTAGCGGGGGGCCGCTTGGGCAGTTCTTC.

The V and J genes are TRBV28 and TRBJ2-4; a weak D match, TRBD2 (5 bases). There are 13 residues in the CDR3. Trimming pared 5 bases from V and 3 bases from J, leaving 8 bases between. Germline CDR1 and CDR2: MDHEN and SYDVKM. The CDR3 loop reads CASSPGGKNIQYF. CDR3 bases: TGTGCCAGCAGTCCCGGAGGCAAAAACATTCAGTACTTC.

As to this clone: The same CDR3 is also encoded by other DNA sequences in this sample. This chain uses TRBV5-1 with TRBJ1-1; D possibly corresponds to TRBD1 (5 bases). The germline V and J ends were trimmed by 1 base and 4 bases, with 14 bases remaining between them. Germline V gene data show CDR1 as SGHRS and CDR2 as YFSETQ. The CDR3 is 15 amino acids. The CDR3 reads CASSLRTGRGTEAFF. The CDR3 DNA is TGCGCCAGCAGCTTGAGAACAGGTCGCGGCACTGAAGCTTTCTTT.

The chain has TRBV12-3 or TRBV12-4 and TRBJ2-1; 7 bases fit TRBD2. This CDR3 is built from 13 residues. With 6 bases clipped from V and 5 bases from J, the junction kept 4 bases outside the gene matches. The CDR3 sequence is CASSLSGDNEQFF. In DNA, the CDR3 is TGTGCCAGCAGCCTGAGCGGGGACAATGAGCAGTTCTTC.